The 8 T cell receptor beta chains given below trace back to one sample, sequenced in a study of cytomegalovirus exposure and HLA in healthy donors. Vbeta (60) and Jbeta (13) primers were used in the PCR. This table comes from immunoSEQ multiplex PCR, and its TCRdb copy is limited to in-frame clones, with some not included. The sample has 55,000 to 70,000 clones; 65% to 90% are singletons. The sample was PBMCs. The receptors come from a human donor in good health.

This chain uses TRBV9 with TRBJ2-7; a possible D gene is TRBD2 (6 bases). The germline CDR1 and CDR2 sequences are SGDLS and YYNGEE. This CDR3 is built from 13 residues. Between the trimmed V and J ends, which lost 4 bases and 0 bases, there was a span of 8 bases. CDR3 residues: CASSTGLSYEQYF. The CDR3 nucleotides read TGTGCCAGCAGCACGGGACTCTCCTACGAGCAGTACTTC.

The rearrangement uses TRBV10-3 and TRBJ2-1, with D hard to call. Germline loops: CDR1 ENHRY, CDR2 SYGVKD. V lost 9 bases, J lost 3 bases, and 6 bases lay in between. This CDR3 contains 11 residues. The CDR3, as DNA: TGTGCCATATCCAGCTACAATGAGCAGTTCTTC. Amino acid sequence: CAISSYNEQFF.

This clone has just one count. This chain connects TRBV5-1 to TRBJ1-2, with 8 bases identical to TRBD1. The germline V gene has CDR1 SGHRS and CDR2 YFSETQ. The CDR3 has 14 amino acids. Unmatched junction bases numbered 6, after V lost 0 bases and J lost 8 bases. CDR3 bases: TGCGCCAGCAGCTTGGCCTTGACAGGGGCCGGCTACACCTTC. Protein: CASSLALTGAGYTF.

The J gene is TRBJ2-1, the V gene TRBV4-1; D not certain. The germline V gene encodes CDR1 MGHRA and CDR2 YSYEKL. The V and J ends lost 5 bases and 10 bases respectively, with 12 bases between them. The CDR3 consists of 12 residues. The CDR3 reads CASSSELSEQFF. In DNA form, the CDR3 reads TGCGCCAGCAGCTCCGAGTTGAGCGAGCAGTTCTTC.

This chain joins TRBV19 and TRBJ1-5; perhaps TRBD1 as D (5 bases). The CDR3 runs to 16 residues. V gave up 5 bases and J gave up 0 bases, with 14 bases separating them. Germline CDR1 and CDR2: LNHDA and SQIVND (reference sequence). CDR3 bases: TGTGCCAGTAGTTTACGGGGAGGGACTAGCAATCAGCCCCAGCATTTT. Amino acid sequence: CASSLRGGTSNQPQHF.

This clone occurred once. The CDR3 sequence: CASRLAPRDRTFF. As DNA, the CDR3 is TGTGCAAGTCGCTTAGCTCCCCGGGACAGGACGTTCTTC. The J gene is TRBJ2-1, the V gene TRBV12-2; TRBD1, as called in the table, went unchecked against the DNA. TRBV12-2 is shown as a pseudogene. There are 13 residues in the CDR3.

V usage is TRBV4-1 and J usage is TRBJ1-2, with a weak D call TRBD1 (6 bases). This CDR3 spans 14 amino acids. CDR1 MGHRA and CDR2 YSYEKL come from the germline V gene. V lost 5 bases to trimming and J lost 2 bases, with 12 bases between them. CDR3 amino acids: CASSEGGGNYGYTF. In nucleotides, the CDR3 is TGCGCCAGCAGCGAAGGGGGAGGAAACTATGGCTACACCTTC.

The chain links TRBV7-9 to TRBJ2-3, with 9 bases lining up with TRBD2. Germline V lookup: CDR1 SEHNR, CDR2 FQNEAQ (reference sequence). The CDR3 is 15 residues long. Trimming removed 4 bases from V and 5 bases from J; junction bases left unmatched: 7. Written as DNA, the CDR3 is TGTGCCAGCAGCTCGGACAGGACTAGCGTAGATACGCAGTATTTT. As protein: CASSSDRTSVDTQYF.